The TCR beta chain under discussion was sequenced for a study of T cell repertoires in cytomegalovirus infection (dated by TCRdb to the late 2010s). Study-level background: The peptide stimulations were aimed at well-studied HLA-B-restricted epitopes as well as recently identified HLA-C-restricted CMV epitopes, whose presentation resists viral immunomodulation. The HLA type of each donor mattered for the analysis, because public TCR beta signatures pointed to carriage of CMV infection along with the matching HLA type. Results and caveats for the whole study, not just this receptor: The ex vivo response was dominated by HLA-C-restricted CMV-specific TCR beta clonotypes, which also provided the single most frequent clonotype in two of eight donors. In both this cohort and an independent approximately 350-donor cohort, the cumulative frequency of public TCR beta family members distinguished carriers of CMV infection plus the relevant HLA type.

These reads were obtained on an Illumina HiSeq 1500. The public reads were reanalyzed by TCRdb: fastp trimming at Q25, MiXCR alignment, in-frame beta chains only. Each record represents a unique CDR3 protein, reported with the most common genes and DNA among its rows. This sample comprises 800,000 to 950,000 distinct CDR3 sequences, roughly 33% of them detected only once. The top ten constitute about an eighth of the sample. In the case of this clonotype: What antigen it recognizes has not been identified. This may arise from a read error, as a much more abundant clone is one base away.

In light of the paper, this sample's treatment or condition label describes: in vitro stimulation with specific CMV peptide epitopes to enrich CMV-specific T cells. From the germline V gene, CDR1 is SGHTA and CDR2 is FQGNSA. The CDR3 spans 15 residues, from the cysteine through the phenylalanine. Just CDR3 DNA is preserved here, 45 bases in frame from base 1. Recombination joined TRBV7-2 with TRBJ2-5, with TRBD2 matching 11 junction bases. The sequencing here drew on cultured CD8+ T cells from PBMCs, taken from culture after CMV antigen stimulation. This clonotype was obtained from a human donor in good health (CMV status not recorded). Some clones in this sample may be carry-over from other donors' samples. The CDR3 reads CASSLGLAGRESQYF. The DNA is as follows: TGTGCCAGCAGCTTAGGACTAGCGGGGAGAGAGTCCCAGTACTTC. The variable domain in full, with residues beyond the CDR3 obtained from the reference TRBV7-2 and TRBJ2-5 genes, is GAGVSQSPSNKVTEKGKDVELRCDPISGHTALYWYRQSLGQGLEFLIYFQGNSAPDKSGLPSDRFSAERTGGSVSTLTIQRTQQEDSAVYLCASSLGLAGRESQYFGPGTRLLVL.